What follows are 32 T cell receptor beta chains derived from one specimen sequenced in a study of identical twins. TCRdb processed the 5' RACE reads anew with MiXCR; each CDR3 protein has one entry. The sample records about 200,000 distinct CDR3 sequences, roughly a tenth being singletons. What was sequenced was memory T cells sorted from blood. The receptors originated from a man over 45 in good health.

This clonotype was recorded many times. The rearrangement uses TRBV28 and TRBJ1-2; 7 bases line up with TRBD1. Trimming took 6 bases from V and 4 from J; bases not matched to a gene: 11. The CDR3 has 15 amino acids. The germline V gene encodes CDR1 MDHEN and CDR2 SYDVKM. In DNA form, the CDR3 reads TGTGCCAGCAGCCTAGGGACAGCGGCCTCCTATGGCTACACCTTC. It translates to CASSLGTAASYGYTF.

There are many counts of this clonotype. The CDR3 loop reads CASSQDQGSSSPLHF. CDR3 bases: TGCGCCAGCAGCCAAGATCAGGGTTCTTCTTCACCCCTCCACTTT. The genes are TRBV4-3 and TRBJ1-6, with D tentatively TRBD1 (5 bases). The V gene's germline CDR1 is LGHNA and CDR2 YSLEER. The germline V and J ends were trimmed by 0 bases and 9 bases, with 12 bases remaining between them. CDR3 size: 15 residues.

The sample holds many counts of this clonotype. The chain has TRBV3-1 and TRBJ2-7, with TRBD1 identical over 7 bases. In germline, CDR1 is LGHDT, CDR2 YNNKEL (reference sequence). V dropped 6 bases and J dropped 4; count of bases not matched to a gene: 9. CDR3 length: 14 amino acids. CDR3 DNA: TGTGCCAGCAGATTATCGACAGGGAAATACGAGCAGTACTTC. Translation: CASRLSTGKYEQYF.

V and J are TRBV28 and TRBJ1-2; a weak D match, TRBD1 (5 bases). CDR3 size: 15 residues. V dropped 1 base and J dropped 1 base, with 10 bases sitting between them. Germline lookup yields CDR1 MDHEN and CDR2 SYDVKM. CDR3 in DNA: TGTGCCAGCAGTTTATTGGGCACAGGTAACTATGGCTACACCTTC. This codes for CASSLLGTGNYGYTF.

The rearrangement links TRBV5-1 to TRBJ2-3; 7 nucleotides match TRBD2. Per germline, CDR1 SGHRS and CDR2 YFSETQ. The CDR3 is 16 residues long. Trimming removed 0 bases from V and 2 bases from J; junction bases left unmatched: 6. The CDR3 sequence: CASSLALAAATDTQYF. The CDR3 nucleotides are TGCGCCAGCAGCTTGGCTCTAGCGGCGGCCACAGATACGCAGTATTTT. The variable domain in full, with the rest retrieved from reference TRBV5-1 and TRBJ2-3, is KAGVTQTPRYLIKTRGQQVTLSCSPISGHRSVSWYQQTPGQGLQFLFEYFSETQRNKGNFPGRFSGRQFSNSRSEMNVSTLELGDSALYLCASSLALAAATDTQYFGPGTRLTVL.

This clonotype was counted ten times or more. This chain uses TRBV10-3 with TRBJ1-1, with a weak D call TRBD1 (6 bases). Trimming shortened V by 6 bases and J by 0 bases, and 8 bases separated the two germline ends. Germline V CDR1 and CDR2: ENHRY, SYGVKD. CDR3 length: 13 residues. The CDR3 DNA sequence: TGTGCCATCAGGGGACATCTGAACACTGAAGCTTTCTTT. Encoded protein: CAIRGHLNTEAFF.

The rearrangement uses TRBV19 and TRBJ2-2; TRBD2 is a possible D gene (6 bases). Germline V gives CDR1 LNHDA, CDR2 SQIVND (reference sequence). Trimming removed 9 bases from V and 4 bases from J, with 21 bases in between. CDR3 size: 16 residues. Here the CDR3 DNA reads TGTGCCAGCTACCCTCTCGGAGGGATGGCCACCGGGGAGCTGTTTTTT. It is translated as CASYPLGGMATGELFF.

This chain uses TRBV20-1 with TRBJ2-7; no clear D. CDR3 size: 11 residues. V was cut by 5 bases and J by 2 bases, with 7 bases left in between. Germline V lookup: CDR1 DFQATT, CDR2 SNEGSKA (reference sequence). CDR3 residues: CSAGFPYEQYF. CDR3 coding DNA: TGCAGTGCTGGCTTTCCCTACGAGCAGTACTTC.

This clonotype turned up a few times. This rearrangement joins TRBV5-1 to TRBJ2-7, with 11 bases matching TRBD1. There are 15 residues in the CDR3. CDR1 and CDR2 (germline): SGHRS, YFSETQ. V gave up 4 bases and J gave up 7 bases; unmatched junction bases: 10. This CDR3 is CASSTAGTGGREQYF. In nucleotides, the CDR3 is TGCGCCAGCAGCACGGCGGGGACAGGGGGTCGGGAGCAGTACTTC.

This clonotype has more than one count but fewer than ten. The J gene is TRBJ2-1, the V gene TRBV7-2; possibly TRBD1 for D (6 bases). Germline V lookup: CDR1 SGHTA, CDR2 FQGNSA. The CDR3 consists of 13 residues. With 5 bases removed from V and 5 bases from J, the gap between germline ends came to 10 bases. The CDR3 here is CASSEDRDNEQFF. CDR3 coding DNA: TGTGCCAGCAGCGAGGACAGAGACAATGAGCAGTTCTTC.

This clonotype was counted between two and nine times. V and J are TRBV20-1 and TRBJ2-2; TRBD1 agrees at 8 bases. Trimming removed 0 bases from V and 1 base from J; junction bases left unmatched: 7. The CDR3 runs 17 residues. CDR1 is DFQATT, CDR2 SNEGSKA, per germline (reference sequence). The CDR3 DNA follows: TGCAGTGCTAGAGATACTAGGACAGGGTGGAACACCGGGGAGCTGTTTTTT. Its translation: CSARDTRTGWNTGELFF.

The chain has TRBV5-1 and TRBJ2-3; D is ambiguous. Trimming stripped 2 bases from V and 2 bases from J, with 9 bases between. CDR1 is SGHRS and CDR2 is YFSETQ in the germline V gene. The CDR3 has 14 residues. The CDR3 DNA is TGCGCCAGCAGCTTTGAGTCGAACACAGATACGCAGTATTTT. This sequence encodes CASSFESNTDTQYF.

This clonotype was seen a few times. V and J are TRBV20-1 and TRBJ1-5; D uncertain. Trimming cost V 7 bases and J 0 bases, with 7 bases left between them. Per germline, CDR1 DFQATT and CDR2 SNEGSKA (reference sequence). This CDR3 has 12 residues. The CDR3, as DNA: TGCAGTGTGGCAAGTAGCAATCAGCCCCAGCATTTT. Its translation is CSVASSNQPQHF.

In its sample, this clonotype was seen a few times. The chain couples TRBV19 to TRBJ1-4, with D unresolved. Germline assignment: CDR1 LNHDA and CDR2 SQIVND (reference sequence). V was shortened by 6 bases and J by 2 bases, with 16 bases between the two germline ends. The CDR3 is 16 residues long. CDR3 coding DNA: TGTGCCAGTAGCTTGGACGGACGCCAGACTAATGAAAAACTGTTTTTT. Translating it yields CASSLDGRQTNEKLFF.

This clonotype was counted many times. The CDR3 region is CASSYPRDPGDTQYF. The CDR3 DNA reads TGTGCCAGCAGCTACCCGCGGGACCCTGGGGATACGCAGTATTTT. The rearrangement links TRBV11-2 to TRBJ2-3; the D gene is possibly TRBD2 (6 bases). Trimming removed 4 bases from V and 6 bases from J, with 17 bases in between. Germline CDR1 and CDR2: SGHAT and FQNNGV. CDR3 length: 15 residues. The full variable domain, with the rest looked up from reference TRBV11-2 and TRBJ2-3, is EAGVAQSPRYKIIEKRQSVAFWCNPISGHATLYWYQQILGQGPKLLIQFQNNGVVDDSQLPKDRFSAERLKGVDSTLKIQPAKLEDSAVYLCASSYPRDPGDTQYFGPGTRLTVL.

The chain links TRBV27 to TRBJ1-2, with a tentative D call TRBD1 (5 bases). CDR1 is MNHEY, CDR2 SMNVEV, per germline (reference sequence). The ends were cut back, 3 bases at V and 0 bases at J, with 17 bases in the middle. The CDR3 totals 17 residues. The CDR3 spells CASSFNGRGLTNYGYTF. In DNA form, the CDR3 reads TGTGCCAGCAGTTTCAATGGGCGGGGGTTGACTAACTATGGCTACACCTTC.

This chain joins TRBV20-1 and TRBJ1-5; D is undetermined. In germline, CDR1 is DFQATT, CDR2 SNEGSKA (reference sequence). Trimming left V 5 bases short and J 2 bases short, with 10 bases between. The CDR3 has 13 amino acids. CDR3 protein: CSAAERGNQPQHF. In DNA, the CDR3 is TGCAGTGCTGCGGAACGGGGCAATCAGCCCCAGCATTTT.

Ten or more counts support this clonotype. The V call is TRBV29-1, the J call TRBJ2-5; TRBD2 is a possible D gene (5 bases). The CDR3 is made up of 12 amino acids. Germline-derived CDR1 and CDR2 are SQVTM and ANQGSEA. Trimming left V 7 bases short and J 4 bases short, with 13 bases between. The chain's CDR3 is CSATLGIETQYF. The CDR3 DNA sequence: TGCAGCGCGACTCTCGGGATAGAGACCCAGTACTTC.

This clonotype occurred many times. At one of its ends the junction is not consistent with the germline gene, which may arise from a read error. The chain joins TRBV7-9 to TRBJ2-1, with TRBD1 matching 7 bases. This CDR3 is built from 16 residues. Germline V gives CDR1 SEHNR, CDR2 FQNEAQ (reference sequence). Here the CDR3 reads CASSDYPGQSFNEQFF. DNA of the CDR3: TGTGCCAGCAGCGATTACCCGGGACAGTCCTTCAATGAGCAGTTCTTC.

This chain links TRBV6-1 with TRBJ2-2; possible D gene TRBD2, 5 bases. V shed 8 bases and J shed 1 base, with 11 bases lying between them. The CDR3 has 14 amino acids. Germline lookup yields CDR1 MNHNS and CDR2 SASEGT. The DNA of the CDR3 is TGTGCCAGCGGCCGCCGGGGGAACACCGGGGAGCTGTTTTTT. It is translated as CASGRRGNTGELFF.

This clonotype was seen only a few times. V usage is TRBV6-2 or TRBV6-3 and J usage is TRBJ2-7, with 7 bases fitting TRBD2. There are 19 residues in the CDR3. J was trimmed by 3 bases and V by 0 bases; bases with no gene match: 17. Germline assignment: CDR1 MNHEY and CDR2 SVGEGT. The CDR3 DNA reads as TGTGCCAGCAGTTACTCGAGGAGCGGGACTGTCGCCCCATTCTACGAGCAGTACTTC. This codes for CASSYSRSGTVAPFYEQYF.

CDR3 protein: CATSRAGGADEQYF. The CDR3 nucleotides read TGTGCCACCAGCAGAGCAGGGGGCGCGGACGAGCAGTACTTC. The chain combines TRBV15 with TRBJ2-7, with 8 bases that match TRBD1. There are 14 residues in the CDR3. The V gene's germline CDR1 is LNHNV and CDR2 YYDKDF (reference sequence). With 1 base clipped from V and 5 bases from J, the junction kept 4 bases outside the gene matches.

V gene TRBV5-5 combines with J gene TRBJ2-3; D uncertain. The CDR3 covers 16 residues. V was shortened by 0 bases and J by 0 bases, with 11 bases between the two germline ends. CDR1 and CDR2 from the germline V gene are SGHKS and YYEKEE (reference sequence). CDR3 region: CASSLDAASSTDTQYF. Written as DNA, the CDR3 is TGTGCCAGCAGCTTGGATGCAGCCTCTAGCACAGATACGCAGTATTTT.

This clonotype was observed at least ten times. The chain carries TRBV29-1 and TRBJ2-7, with unresolved D. Trimming cost V 6 bases and J 0 bases, with 3 bases left between them. The CDR3 length is 10 residues. CDR1 and CDR2 (germline): SQVTM, ANQGSEA. CDR3 bases: TGCAGCGTAGCCTCCTACGAGCAGTACTTC. Translating gives CSVASYEQYF.

The rearrangement joins TRBV20-1 to TRBJ2-1; 7 bases align to TRBD2. Germline V gene sequence: CDR1 DFQATT, CDR2 SNEGSKA (reference sequence). There are 15 residues in the CDR3. The V and J ends lost 0 bases and 3 bases, in that order; junction bases with no gene match: 5. CDR3 residues: CSARDRTGGYNEQFF. CDR3 coding DNA: TGCAGTGCTAGAGATCGGACGGGAGGCTACAATGAGCAGTTCTTC.

Many counts were recorded for this clonotype. The CDR3 is CSARDAAGGPYEQYF. CDR3 nucleotides: TGCAGTGCTAGAGATGCGGCGGGAGGGCCGTACGAGCAGTACTTC. The chain joins TRBV20-1 to TRBJ2-7, with 9 bases matching TRBD2. The CDR3 covers 15 residues. V shed 0 bases, J shed 4 bases, and the junction held 7 bases outside the gene matches. CDR1 and CDR2 (germline): DFQATT, SNEGSKA (reference sequence).

CDR3 amino acids: CASRVGGATQGTQYF. CDR3 sequence (DNA): TGTGCCAGCAGAGTTGGGGGAGCCACTCAGGGGACCCAGTACTTC. V is TRBV12-3 or TRBV12-4 and J is TRBJ2-5; D possibly uses TRBD1 or TRBD2 (5 bases each). CDR3 length: 15 residues. V gave up 6 bases and J gave up 7 bases, with 21 bases separating them.

This clonotype was seen a handful of times. The chain carries TRBV6-5 and TRBJ2-1, with D perhaps matching TRBD1 or TRBD2 (5 bases each). Germline CDR1 reads MNHEY; CDR2 reads SVGAGI. This CDR3 is built from 15 residues. V dropped 3 bases and J dropped 1 base, with 10 bases sitting between them. CDR3 coding DNA: TGTGCCAGCAGTTATGGGGGAGAATCCTACAATGAGCAGTTCTTC. Encoded protein: CASSYGGESYNEQFF.

This clonotype was detected many times. This sequence joins TRBV2 and TRBJ1-2; no definite D call. This CDR3 spans 10 amino acids. Germline-derived CDR1 and CDR2 are SNHLY and FYNNEI. The V gene lost 4 bases and the J gene lost 4 bases, with 1 base spanning the gap. CDR3 residues: CASSVYGYTF. The CDR3 bases are TGTGCCAGCAGTGTCTATGGCTACACCTTC.

The table lists this clonotype with many counts. The rearrangement uses TRBV5-1 and TRBJ2-1; no definite D call. With 7 bases removed from V and 1 base from J, the gap between germline ends came to 9 bases. CDR1 is SGHRS and CDR2 is YFSETQ in the germline V gene. This CDR3 contains 13 residues. CDR3 region: CASSTKSYNEQFF. DNA for the CDR3: TGCGCCAGCTCGACGAAGTCCTACAATGAGCAGTTCTTC.

The rearrangement joins TRBV20-1 to TRBJ2-1; 8 nucleotides agree with TRBD2. Trimming removed 6 bases from V and 8 bases from J; junction bases left unmatched: 9. This CDR3 contains 13 residues. Germline lookup yields CDR1 DFQATT and CDR2 SNEGSKA (reference sequence). The CDR3 sequence is CSAPRPGGDEQFF. The DNA of the CDR3 is TGCAGTGCCCCCCGGCCGGGAGGGGATGAGCAGTTCTTC.

This chain joins TRBV9 and TRBJ1-2; possibly TRBD1 for D (6 bases). The CDR3 sequence is 13 residues long. In germline, CDR1 is SGDLS, CDR2 YYNGEE. The V end was cut by 4 bases, the J end by 6 bases, with 13 bases between. CDR3 in amino acids: CASSPATGNGYTF. CDR3 nucleotide sequence: TGTGCCAGCAGCCCCGCGACAGGAAATGGCTACACCTTC.